The subject of this entry is one TCR beta chain. As yet, its antigen is unknown. The data belong to a study of T cells in tumors after PD-1 blockade. Findings and limits, study-wide: About 41% of tumor TCR clonotypes were also found in blood.

This table comes from immunoSEQ multiplex PCR, and its TCRdb copy is limited to in-frame clones, with some not included. The repertoire holds around 60,000 clones, with over 75% as singletons. The germline V gene has CDR1 SGHDN and CDR2 FVKESK. The germline V and J ends were trimmed by 1 base and 3 bases, with 13 bases remaining between them. The CDR3 extends over 15 amino acids. This clonotype was obtained from a human donor with basal cell carcinoma. J is TRBJ2-7 and V is TRBV14, with a possible D match to TRBD1 (5 bases). The source was PBMCs, collected before anti-PD-1 treatment. CDR3 sequence (DNA): TGTGCCAGCAGCCAAGGAATCGGCAGGGTCTACGAGCAGTACTTC. The encoded protein is CASSQGIGRVYEQYF.